This T cell receptor beta chain was documented in a study of Ad26.COV2.S vaccination and SARS-CoV-2 variants (dated by TCRdb to about 2021). About the investigation overall: Vaccine-arm donors were drawn from COV1001, a multicentre, randomized, double-blind, placebo-controlled phase I-IIa trial of Ad26.COV2.S in healthy adults. Ad26.COV2.S was given intramuscularly at 5x10^10 or 1x10^11 viral particles, as a single shot or as two shots 56 days apart. TCRbeta repertoire sequencing was used to assess the specificity and breadth of SARS-CoV-2-reactive T cell receptors after Ad26.COV2.S vaccination. The TCR-sequenced set comprised approximately 32 samples: approximately 20 Ad26.COV2.S vaccine recipients, 5 placebo recipients and 8 SARS-CoV-2 convalescent individuals. Participants in the trial were split at random into five groups of five each, receiving low-dose or high-dose Ad26.COV2.S once or twice, or else placebo on both occasions. Investigators remained blinded to trial group allocation during experiments and outcome assessment.

With regard to this clone: This receptor's antigen is unknown. No per-base quality is available; no much larger clone lies one base away.

Broader findings and caveats from the paper: The authors noted that the TCR breadth and depth analyses may have underestimated total T cell responses. Vaccine and placebo recipients had comparable non-spike TCR breadth, which fits with the vaccine containing only spike. The study was not powered to compare responses between vaccine doses or regimens. Higher spike-specific TCR breadth was observed in Ad26.COV2.S recipients than in placebo recipients (P = 0.0014). After vaccination, spike-specific CD8+ and CD4+ T cell responses were reported to show substantial breadth.

The sample's treatment or condition label, in plain terms: about 20 received Ad26.COV2.S at low or high dose, single or two shots; 5 received placebo; per-sample allocation not given. Repertoires of vaccine and placebo recipients were sequenced from samples collected on day 63 after the first injection. Between 29 July and 7 August 2020, Cohort 1b enrolled some 25 adults aged 18-55 years at one site in Boston, USA. Ad26.COV2.S was a replication-incompetent adenovirus type 26 vector that expressed a prefusion-stabilized SARS-CoV-2 spike protein derived from the original Wuhan strain. The immunoSEQ Assay was used to sequence TCRbeta CDR3 regions. After extraction, genomic DNA underwent amplification by bias-controlled multiplex PCR, followed by high-throughput sequencing. The paper's processing steps were these. To quantify the absolute abundance of every unique TCRbeta CDR3 region, sequences were collapsed and filtered. T cell fraction was estimated by normalization of TCRbeta template counts to usable DNA, with usable DNA being measured through amplification of reference genes present in all nucleated cells. Repertoire TCRs were annotated as SARS-CoV-2-specific when V gene, CDR3 amino acid sequence and J gene were exactly matched to a known reactive TCR set. The reference SARS-CoV-2 TCR set was obtained from MIRA and was filtered for enrichment in COVID-19-positive ImmuneCODE repertoires, whereby public or cross-reactive TCRs were removed. Using the MIRA antigens, annotated TCRs were further analysed by specific ORF or by position within an ORF. Breadth was defined as the number of annotated unique rearrangements divided by the total number of unique productive rearrangements, and depth was defined as the summed frequency of the annotated unique rearrangements. Two-sided Wilcoxon rank-sum tests were used to compare TCR breadth between groups. TCRdb holds this immuneACCESS table with in-frame rearrangements only. Some clones are missing; in checked studies, unresolved V genes explain under half, and the rest has no known cause. D and trimming were read from the DNA, whereas the V and J calls and clone size are those reported in that table. Here the sample has about 370,000 clones; about 88% occur a single time. Jointly, the top ten make up approximately 3.7% of the sample.

This sequence was found in a person between 18 and 60 years old who received the Ad26.COV2.S COVID-19 vaccine or a placebo. This sample comprised peripheral blood, obtained in a trial of Ad26.COV2.S vaccine versus placebo.

The DNA sequence is given as TGCGCCAGCAGTGATCGGGGGGTACAAGAGACCCAGTACTTC. It translates as CASSDRGVQETQYF. The rearranged chain carries TRBV10-2 and TRBJ2-5; a stretch of 7 junction bases matches TRBD2. Trimming accounts for 3 bases at V and 2 bases at J, while the number of junction bases matched to no gene is 3. From the cysteine up to the phenylalanine, the CDR3 has a length of 14 residues. Of the read, only the CDR3 DNA is kept; its 42 bases are in frame from base 1. The CDR1 and CDR2 encoded by the germline V gene are WSHSY and SAAADI.